This T cell receptor (beta chain) was identified in a study of blood T cell repertoires in COVID-19. Trimming shortened V by 5 bases and J by 4 bases, and 3 bases separated the two germline ends. The CDR3 loop spans 11 amino acids. The V gene's germline CDR1 is MDHEN and CDR2 SYDVKM. TCRdb's copy holds only in-frame clones and misses some; the assay was immunoSEQ multiplex PCR. This sample yields about 220,000 clones, of which roughly 84% are seen a single time; about 20% belongs to the top ten. The genes are TRBV28 and TRBJ1-5; D gene unclear. This clonotype was obtained from a man younger than 45 with active or convalescent COVID-19. Sequenced: peripheral blood. The CDR3 nucleotides read TGTGCCAGCAGTCAAAATCAGCCCCAGCATTTT. Residues: CASSQNQPQHF.